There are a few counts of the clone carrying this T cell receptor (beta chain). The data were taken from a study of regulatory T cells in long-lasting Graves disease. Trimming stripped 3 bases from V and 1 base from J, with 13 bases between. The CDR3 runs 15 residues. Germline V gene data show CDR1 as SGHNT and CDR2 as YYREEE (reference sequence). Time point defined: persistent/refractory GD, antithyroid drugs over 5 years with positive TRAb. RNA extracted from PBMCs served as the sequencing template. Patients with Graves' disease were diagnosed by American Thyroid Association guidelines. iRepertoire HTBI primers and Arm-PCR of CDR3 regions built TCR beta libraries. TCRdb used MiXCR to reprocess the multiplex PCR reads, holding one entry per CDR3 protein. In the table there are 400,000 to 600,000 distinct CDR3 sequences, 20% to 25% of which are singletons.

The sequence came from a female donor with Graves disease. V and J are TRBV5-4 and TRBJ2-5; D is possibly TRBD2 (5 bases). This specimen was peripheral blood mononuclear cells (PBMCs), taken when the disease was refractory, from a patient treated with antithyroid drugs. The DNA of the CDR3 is TGTGCCAGCAGCTACGGGGTAACCCCCCAAGAGACCCAGTACTTC. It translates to CASSYGVTPQETQYF.